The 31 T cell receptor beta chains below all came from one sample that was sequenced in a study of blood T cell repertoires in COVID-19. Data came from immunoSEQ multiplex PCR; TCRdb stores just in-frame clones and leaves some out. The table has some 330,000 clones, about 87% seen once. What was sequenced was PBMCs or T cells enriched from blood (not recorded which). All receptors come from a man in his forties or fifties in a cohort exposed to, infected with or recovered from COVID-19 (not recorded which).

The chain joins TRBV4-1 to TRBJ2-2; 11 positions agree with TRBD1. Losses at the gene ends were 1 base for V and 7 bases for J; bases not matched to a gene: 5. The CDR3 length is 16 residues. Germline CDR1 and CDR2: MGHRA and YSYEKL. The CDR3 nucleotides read TGCGCCAGCAGCCAAGGAGGACAGGGGGCAAACGGGGAGCTGTTTTTT. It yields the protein CASSQGGQGANGELFF.

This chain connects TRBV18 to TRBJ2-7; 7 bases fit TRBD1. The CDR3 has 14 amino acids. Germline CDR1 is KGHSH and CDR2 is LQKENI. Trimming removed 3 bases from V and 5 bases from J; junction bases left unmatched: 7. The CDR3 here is CASSPYDRVNEQYF. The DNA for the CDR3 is TGTGCCAGCTCACCGTATGACAGGGTAAACGAGCAGTACTTC. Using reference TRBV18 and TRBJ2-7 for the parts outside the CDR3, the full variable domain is NAGVMQNPRHLVRRRGQEARLRCSPMKGHSHVYWYRQLPEEGLKFMVYLQKENIIDESGMPKERFSAEFPKEGPSILRIQQVVRGDSAAYFCASSPYDRVNEQYFGPGTRLTVT.

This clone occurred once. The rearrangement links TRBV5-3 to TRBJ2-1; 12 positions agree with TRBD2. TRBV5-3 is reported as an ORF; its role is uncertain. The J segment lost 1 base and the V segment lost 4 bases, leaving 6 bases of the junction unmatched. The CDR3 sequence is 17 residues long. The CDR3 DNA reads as TGTGCCAGAAGCGAGGGACTAGCGGGCCATTCCTACAATGAGCAGTTCTTC. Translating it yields CARSEGLAGHSYNEQFF.

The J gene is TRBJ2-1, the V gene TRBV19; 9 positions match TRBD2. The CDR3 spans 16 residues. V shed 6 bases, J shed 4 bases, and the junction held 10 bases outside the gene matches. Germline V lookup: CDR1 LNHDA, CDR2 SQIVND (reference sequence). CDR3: CASSLVSGSRYNEQFF. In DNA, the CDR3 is TGTGCCAGTAGCCTTGTTAGCGGGAGTAGGTACAATGAGCAGTTCTTC.

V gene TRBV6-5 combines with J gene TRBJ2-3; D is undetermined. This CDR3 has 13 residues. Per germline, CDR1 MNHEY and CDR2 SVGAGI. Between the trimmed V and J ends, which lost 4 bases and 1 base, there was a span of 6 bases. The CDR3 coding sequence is TGTGCCAGCAGTTCACACCGCACAGATACGCAGTATTTT. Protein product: CASSSHRTDTQYF.

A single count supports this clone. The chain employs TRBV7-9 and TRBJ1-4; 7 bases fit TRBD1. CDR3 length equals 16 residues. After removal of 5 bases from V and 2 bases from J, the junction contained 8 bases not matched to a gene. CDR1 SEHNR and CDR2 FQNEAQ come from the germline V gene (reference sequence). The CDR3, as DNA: TGTGCCAGCAGCCCGTCCAGGGGGAACACTAATGAAAAACTGTTTTTT. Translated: CASSPSRGNTNEKLFF.

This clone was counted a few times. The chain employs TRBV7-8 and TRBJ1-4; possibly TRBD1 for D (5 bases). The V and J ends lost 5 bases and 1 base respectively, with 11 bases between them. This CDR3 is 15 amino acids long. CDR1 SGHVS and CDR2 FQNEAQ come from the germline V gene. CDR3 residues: CASSPLQGTNEKLFF. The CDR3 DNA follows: TGTGCCAGCAGCCCTCTTCAGGGAACTAATGAAAAACTGTTTTTT.

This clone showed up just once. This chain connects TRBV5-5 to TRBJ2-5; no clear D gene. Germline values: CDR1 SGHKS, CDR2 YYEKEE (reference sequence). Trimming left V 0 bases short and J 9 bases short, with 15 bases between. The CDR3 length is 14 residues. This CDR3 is CASSLAPASLSQYF. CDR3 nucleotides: TGTGCCAGCAGCTTGGCCCCCGCCAGTTTGTCCCAGTACTTC.

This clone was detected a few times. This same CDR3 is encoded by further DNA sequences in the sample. This CDR3 is CASSLSQGMNTEAFF. CDR3 in DNA: TGTGCCAGCAGCTTAAGTCAGGGGATGAACACTGAAGCTTTCTTT. The chain has TRBV7-6 and TRBJ1-1; perhaps TRBD1 as D (6 bases). The CDR3 has 15 residues. Per the germline V gene, CDR1 is SGHVS and CDR2 is FNYEAQ. The V gene lost 2 bases and the J gene lost 0 bases, with 10 bases spanning the gap.

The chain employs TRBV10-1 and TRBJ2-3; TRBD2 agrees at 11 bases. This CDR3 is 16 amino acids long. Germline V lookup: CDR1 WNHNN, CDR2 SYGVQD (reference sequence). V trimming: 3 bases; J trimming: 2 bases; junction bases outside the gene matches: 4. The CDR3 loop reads CASSEGSGRDTDTQYF. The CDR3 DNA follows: TGCGCCAGCAGTGAAGGTAGCGGGAGGGACACAGATACGCAGTATTTT.

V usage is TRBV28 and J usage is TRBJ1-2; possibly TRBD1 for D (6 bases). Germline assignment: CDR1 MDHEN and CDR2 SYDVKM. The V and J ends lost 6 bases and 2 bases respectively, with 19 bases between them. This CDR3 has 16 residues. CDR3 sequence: CASSRDRFRLNYGYTF. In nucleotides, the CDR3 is TGTGCCAGCAGCCGTGACAGGTTCCGATTAAACTATGGCTACACCTTC.

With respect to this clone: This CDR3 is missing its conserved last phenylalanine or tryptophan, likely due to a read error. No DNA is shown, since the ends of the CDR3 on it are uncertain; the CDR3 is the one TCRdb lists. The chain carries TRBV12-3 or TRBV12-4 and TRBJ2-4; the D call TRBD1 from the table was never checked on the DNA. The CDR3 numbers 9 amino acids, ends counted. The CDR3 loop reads CASSTQGAS.

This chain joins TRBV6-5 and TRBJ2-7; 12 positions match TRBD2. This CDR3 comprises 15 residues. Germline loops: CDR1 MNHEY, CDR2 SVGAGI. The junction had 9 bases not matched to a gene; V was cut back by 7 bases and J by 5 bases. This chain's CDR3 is CASNPLAGGTHEQYF. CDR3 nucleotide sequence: TGTGCCAGCAACCCCCTAGCGGGAGGGACCCACGAGCAGTACTTC.

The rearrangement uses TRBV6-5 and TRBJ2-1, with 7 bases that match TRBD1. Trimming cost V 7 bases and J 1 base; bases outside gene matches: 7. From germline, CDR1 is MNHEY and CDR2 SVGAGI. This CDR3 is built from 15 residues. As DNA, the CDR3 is TGTGCCAGCAAACACAGGGGAGATTCCTACAATGAGCAGTTCTTC. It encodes CASKHRGDSYNEQFF.

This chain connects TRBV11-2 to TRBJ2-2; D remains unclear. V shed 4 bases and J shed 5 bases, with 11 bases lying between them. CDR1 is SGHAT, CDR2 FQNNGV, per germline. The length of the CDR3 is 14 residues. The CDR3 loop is CASSSAQVTGELFF. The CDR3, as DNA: TGTGCCAGCAGCTCCGCTCAGGTGACCGGGGAGCTGTTTTTT.

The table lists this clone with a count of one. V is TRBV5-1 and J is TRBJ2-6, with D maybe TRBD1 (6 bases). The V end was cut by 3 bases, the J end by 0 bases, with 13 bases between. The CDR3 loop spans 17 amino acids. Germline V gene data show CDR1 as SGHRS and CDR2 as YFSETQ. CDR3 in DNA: TGCGCCAGCAGCTCCGGGACATTGAGCTCTGGGGCCAACGTCCTGACTTTC. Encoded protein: CASSSGTLSSGANVLTF.

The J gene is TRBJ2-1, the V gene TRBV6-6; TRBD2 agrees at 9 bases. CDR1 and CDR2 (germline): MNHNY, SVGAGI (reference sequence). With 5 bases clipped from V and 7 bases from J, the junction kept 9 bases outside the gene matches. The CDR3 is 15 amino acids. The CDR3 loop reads CASSPSGTSRNEQFF. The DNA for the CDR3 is TGTGCCAGCAGTCCTAGCGGGACCTCTAGGAATGAGCAGTTCTTC.

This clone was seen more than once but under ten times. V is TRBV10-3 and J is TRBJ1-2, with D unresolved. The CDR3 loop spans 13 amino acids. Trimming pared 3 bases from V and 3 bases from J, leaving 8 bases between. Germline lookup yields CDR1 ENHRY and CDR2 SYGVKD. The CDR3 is CAISDYLHYGYTF. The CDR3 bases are TGTGCCATCAGTGATTATCTTCACTATGGCTACACCTTC.

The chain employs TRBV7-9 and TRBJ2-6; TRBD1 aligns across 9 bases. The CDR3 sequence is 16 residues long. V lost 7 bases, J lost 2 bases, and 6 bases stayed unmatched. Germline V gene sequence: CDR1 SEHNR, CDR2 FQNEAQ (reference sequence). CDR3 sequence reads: CASTLRQGAGANVLTF. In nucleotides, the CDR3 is TGTGCCAGCACCCTAAGACAGGGGGCTGGGGCCAACGTCCTGACTTTC.

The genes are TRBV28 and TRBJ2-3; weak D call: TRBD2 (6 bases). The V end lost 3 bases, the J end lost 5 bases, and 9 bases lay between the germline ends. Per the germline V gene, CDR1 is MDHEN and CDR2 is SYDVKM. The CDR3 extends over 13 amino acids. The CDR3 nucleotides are TGTGCCAGCAGTTTTAGCGGAAAAGATACGCAGTATTTT. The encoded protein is CASSFSGKDTQYF.

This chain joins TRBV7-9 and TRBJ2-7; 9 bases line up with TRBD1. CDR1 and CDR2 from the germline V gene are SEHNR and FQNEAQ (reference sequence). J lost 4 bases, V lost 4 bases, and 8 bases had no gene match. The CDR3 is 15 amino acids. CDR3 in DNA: TGTGCCAGCAGCTCCGGGACAGGGAGTGGGTACGAGCAGTACTTC. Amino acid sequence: CASSSGTGSGYEQYF.

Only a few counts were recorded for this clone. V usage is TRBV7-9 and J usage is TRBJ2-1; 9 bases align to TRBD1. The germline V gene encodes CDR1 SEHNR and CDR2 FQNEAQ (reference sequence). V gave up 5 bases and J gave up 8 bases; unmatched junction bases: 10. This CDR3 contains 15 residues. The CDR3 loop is CASSQGTGSLDEQFF. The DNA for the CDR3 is TGTGCCAGCAGCCAAGGGACAGGGTCCTTGGATGAGCAGTTCTTC.

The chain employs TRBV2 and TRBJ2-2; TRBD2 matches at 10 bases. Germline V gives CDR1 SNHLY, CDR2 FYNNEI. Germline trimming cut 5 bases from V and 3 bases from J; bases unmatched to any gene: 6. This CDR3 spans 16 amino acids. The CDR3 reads CASSPAGTSDTGELFF. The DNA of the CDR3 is TGTGCCAGCAGTCCAGCCGGGACTAGCGACACCGGGGAGCTGTTTTTT.

In DNA, the CDR3 is TGTGCCAGCAGCGTAGCCCGGAGCACAGATACGCAGTATTTT. This sequence encodes CASSVARSTDTQYF. The chain employs TRBV9 and TRBJ2-3; D is unclear. This CDR3 has 14 residues. Per germline, CDR1 SGDLS and CDR2 YYNGEE. V lost 0 bases and J 0 bases, leaving 5 bases between the germline ends.

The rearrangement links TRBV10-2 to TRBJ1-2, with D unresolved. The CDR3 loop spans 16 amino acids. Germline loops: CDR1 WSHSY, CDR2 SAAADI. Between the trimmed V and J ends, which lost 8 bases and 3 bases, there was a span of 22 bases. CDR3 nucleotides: TGCGCCAGCGGCCTAGCAAAGGGAGGCGTCGACTATGGCTACACCTTC. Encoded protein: CASGLAKGGVDYGYTF.

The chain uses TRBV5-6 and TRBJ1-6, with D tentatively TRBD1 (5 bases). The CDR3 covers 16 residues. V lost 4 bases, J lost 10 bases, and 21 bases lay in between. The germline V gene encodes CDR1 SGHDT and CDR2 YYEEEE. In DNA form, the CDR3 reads TGTGCCAGCAGCCTACTTGGACAATCTTTTGGGTCACCCCTCCACTTT. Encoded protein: CASSLLGQSFGSPLHF.

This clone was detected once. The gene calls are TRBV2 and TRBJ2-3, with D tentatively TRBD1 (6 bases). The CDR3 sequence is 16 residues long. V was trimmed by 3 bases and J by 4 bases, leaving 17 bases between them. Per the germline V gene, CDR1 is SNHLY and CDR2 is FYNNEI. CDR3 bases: TGTGCCAGCAGTGATATGGGGGCCGGCCCCCCAGATACGCAGTATTTT. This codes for CASSDMGAGPPDTQYF.

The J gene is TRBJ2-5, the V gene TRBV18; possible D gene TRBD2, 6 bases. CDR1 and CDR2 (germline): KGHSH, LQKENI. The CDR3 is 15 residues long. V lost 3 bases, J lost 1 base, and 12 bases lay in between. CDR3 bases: TGTGCCAGCTCACCCAACATGGGAGGCCAAGAGACCCAGTACTTC. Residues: CASSPNMGGQETQYF.

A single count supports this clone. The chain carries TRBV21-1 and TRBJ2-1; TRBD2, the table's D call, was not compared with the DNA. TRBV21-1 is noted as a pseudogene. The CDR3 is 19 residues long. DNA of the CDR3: TGTGCCAGCAGCAAATCTCCCATCCTAGCGGTTAGCTCCTACAATGAGCAGTTCTTC. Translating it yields CASSKSPILAVSSYNEQFF.

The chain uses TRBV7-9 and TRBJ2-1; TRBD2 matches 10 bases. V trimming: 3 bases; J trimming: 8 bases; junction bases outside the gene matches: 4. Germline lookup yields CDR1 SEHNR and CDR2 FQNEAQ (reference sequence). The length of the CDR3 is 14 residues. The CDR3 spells CASSFTSGIHEQFF. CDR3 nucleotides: TGTGCCAGCAGCTTCACTAGCGGGATTCATGAGCAGTTCTTC.

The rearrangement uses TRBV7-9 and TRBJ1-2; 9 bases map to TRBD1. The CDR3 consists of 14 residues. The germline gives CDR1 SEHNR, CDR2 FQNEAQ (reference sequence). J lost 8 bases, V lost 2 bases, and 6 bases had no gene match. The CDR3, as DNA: TGTGCCAGCAGCTTAACGACAGGGGGTTGGGGCTACACCTTC. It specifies CASSLTTGGWGYTF.